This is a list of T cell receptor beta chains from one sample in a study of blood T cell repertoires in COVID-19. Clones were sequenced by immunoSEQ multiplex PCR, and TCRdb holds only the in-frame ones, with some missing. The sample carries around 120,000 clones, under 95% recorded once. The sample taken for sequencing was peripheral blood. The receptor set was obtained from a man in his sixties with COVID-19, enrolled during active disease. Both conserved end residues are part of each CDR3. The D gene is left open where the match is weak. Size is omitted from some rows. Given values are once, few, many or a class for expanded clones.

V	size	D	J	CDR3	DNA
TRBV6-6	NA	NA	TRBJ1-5	CASSYSFYSNQPQHF	TGTGCCAGCAGTTACTCATTCTATAGCAATCAGCCCCAGCATTTT
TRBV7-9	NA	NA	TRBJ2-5	CASVKGAQETQYF	TGTGCCAGTGTAAAAGGGGCCCAAGAGACCCAGTACTTC
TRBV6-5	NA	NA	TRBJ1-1	CASSPSTEAFF	TGTGCCAGCAGTCCCAGTACTGAAGCTTTCTTT
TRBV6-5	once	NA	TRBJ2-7	CASSLSLTEIYEQYF	TGTGCCAGCAGCCTTTCCCTTACAGAAATCTACGAGCAGTACTTC
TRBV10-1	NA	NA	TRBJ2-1	CASSESSEGGEQFF	TGCGCCAGCAGTGAGTCTAGCGAGGGAGGTGAGCAGTTCTTC
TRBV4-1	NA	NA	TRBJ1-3	CASSQGRIGSENSGNTIYF	TGCGCCAGCAGCCAAGGCCGAATTGGCAGCGAAAACTCTGGAAACACCATATATTTT
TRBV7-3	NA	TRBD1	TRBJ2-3	CASSEGQGGTDTQYF	TGTGCCAGCAGCGAGGGACAGGGAGGCACAGATACGCAGTATTTT
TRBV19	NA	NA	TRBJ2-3	CATRTGSSTDTQYF	TGTGCCACTAGAACAGGGTCTAGCACAGATACGCAGTATTTT
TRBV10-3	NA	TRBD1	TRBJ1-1	CAIATGGGAEAFF	TGTGCCATCGCGACAGGGGGGGGAGCTGAAGCTTTCTTT
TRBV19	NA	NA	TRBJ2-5	CASSDPGVETQYF	TGTGCCAGTAGTGATCCGGGAGTAGAGACCCAGTACTTC
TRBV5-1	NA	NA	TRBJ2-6	CASSLSASGANVLTF	TGCGCCAGCAGCTTGAGCGCCTCTGGGGCCAACGTCCTGACTTTC
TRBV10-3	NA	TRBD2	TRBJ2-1	CAIRRGGSSYNEQFF	TGTGCCATCAGGCGGGGGGGCAGCTCCTACAATGAGCAGTTCTTC
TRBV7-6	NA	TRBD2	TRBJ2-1	CASSVLAGGPNEQFF	TGTGCCAGCAGCGTACTAGCGGGAGGGCCCAATGAGCAGTTCTTC
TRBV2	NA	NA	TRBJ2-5	CASSQETQYF	TGTGCCAGCTCTCAAGAGACCCAGTACTTC
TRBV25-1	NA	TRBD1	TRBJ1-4	CASSGTGGGEKLFF	TGTGCCAGCAGTGGGACAGGCGGTGGTGAAAAACTGTTTTTT
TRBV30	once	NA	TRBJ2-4	CAWSSYRESRAKNIQYF	TGTGCCTGGAGTTCATACAGGGAAAGTAGGGCCAAAAACATTCAGTACTTC
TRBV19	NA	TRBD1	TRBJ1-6	CASSIDQGGSSYNSPLHF	TGTGCCAGTAGTATAGACCAGGGGGGAAGCTCCTATAATTCACCCCTCCACTTT
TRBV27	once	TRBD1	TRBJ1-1	CASNQLEQGAAEAFF	TGTGCCAGCAACCAACTTGAACAGGGGGCGGCTGAAGCTTTCTTT
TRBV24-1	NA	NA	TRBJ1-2	CATSGTGDGYTF	TGTGCCACCAGTGGAACAGGCGATGGCTACACCTTC
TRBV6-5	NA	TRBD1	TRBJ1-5	CASKGQVNQPQHF	TGTGCCAGCAAAGGACAGGTCAATCAGCCCCAGCATTTT
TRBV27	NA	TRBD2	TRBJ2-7	CASGASGSYEQYF	TGTGCCAGCGGAGCTAGCGGGAGTTACGAGCAGTACTTC
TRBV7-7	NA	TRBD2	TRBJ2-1	CASSPSGLAGDEQFF	TGTGCCAGCAGCCCCTCAGGGTTAGCGGGAGATGAGCAGTTCTTC
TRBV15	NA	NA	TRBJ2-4	CATSRERTASNIQYF	TGTGCCACCAGCAGAGAAAGGACAGCCAGTAACATTCAGTACTTC
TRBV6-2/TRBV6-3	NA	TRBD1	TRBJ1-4	CASSSWTGGEKLFF	TGTGCCAGCAGTTCATGGACAGGGGGTGAAAAACTGTTTTTT
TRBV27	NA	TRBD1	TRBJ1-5	CASSQKRDRGMRMAQPQHF	TGTGCCAGCAGCCAGAAAAGGGACAGGGGGATGCGGATGGCTCAGCCCCAGCATTTT
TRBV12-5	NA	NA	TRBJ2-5	CASGLVRAGETQYF	TGTGCTAGTGGTTTGGTACGGGCGGGAGAGACCCAGTACTTC
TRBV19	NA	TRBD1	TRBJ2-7	CASRQGPTSYEQYF	TGTGCCAGTAGACAGGGGCCAACCTCCTACGAGCAGTACTTC
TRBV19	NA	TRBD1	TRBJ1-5	CASTGTGNQPQHF	TGTGCCAGTACCGGGACAGGCAATCAGCCCCAGCATTTT
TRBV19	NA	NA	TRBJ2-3	CASTRLAADTQYF	TGTGCCAGTACACGGCTAGCCGCAGATACGCAGTATTTT
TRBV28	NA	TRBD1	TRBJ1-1	CASSFGDRMNTEAFF	TGTGCCAGCAGTTTCGGGGACAGAATGAACACTGAAGCTTTCTTT
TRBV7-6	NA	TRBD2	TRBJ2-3	CASSLATSGRTDTQYF	TGTGCCAGCAGCTTAGCAACTAGCGGGAGAACAGATACGCAGTATTTT